This T cell receptor beta chain was identified in a study of blood T cell repertoires in COVID-19. Across the study: Sites in the United States, Italy and Spain provided acute and convalescent COVID-19 samples. The cDNA or gDNA used as material had been derived from T cells, B-cell-depleted T cells, or PBMCs.

In the original processing: Reference gene primers were amplified, and this amplification served to estimate nucleated cell counts. TCRdb's copy holds only in-frame clones and misses some; the assay was immunoSEQ multiplex PCR. V and J calls and clone size are given by that table; D and trimming were obtained from the DNA. This table holds roughly 50,000 clones, 75% to 90% found once. The Seattle patients, enrolled during active infection, were followed longitudinally. The ends were cut back, 2 bases at V and 2 bases at J, with 13 bases in the middle. This CDR3 comprises 15 residues. Looked up from germline, CDR1 is MGHRA and CDR2 is YSYEKL.

The chain recombines TRBV4-1 with TRBJ2-7, with D uncertain. The material sequenced was peripheral blood. The TCR originated in a woman of 80 years or more with COVID-19, enrolled during active disease. The CDR3, as DNA: TGCGCCAGCAGCCAAAATGAGGAAAGTCCCTACGAGCAGTACTTC. As protein: CASSQNEESPYEQYF.